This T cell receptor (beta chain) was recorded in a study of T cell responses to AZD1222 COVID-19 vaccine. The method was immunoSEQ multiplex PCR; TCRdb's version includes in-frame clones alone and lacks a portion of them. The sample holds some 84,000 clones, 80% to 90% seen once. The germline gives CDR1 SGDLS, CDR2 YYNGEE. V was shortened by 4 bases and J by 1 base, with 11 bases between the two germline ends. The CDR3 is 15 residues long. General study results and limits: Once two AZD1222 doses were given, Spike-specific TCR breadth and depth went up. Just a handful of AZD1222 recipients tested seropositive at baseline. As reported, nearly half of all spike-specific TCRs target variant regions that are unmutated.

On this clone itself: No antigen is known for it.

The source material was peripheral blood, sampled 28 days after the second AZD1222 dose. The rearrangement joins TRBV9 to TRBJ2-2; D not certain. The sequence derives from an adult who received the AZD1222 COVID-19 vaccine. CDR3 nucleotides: TGTGCCAGCAGCCCCCGGCTGATGAACACCGGGGAGCTGTTTTTT. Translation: CASSPRLMNTGELFF.